The rows below give T cell receptor beta chains drawn from one sample of a study of blood T cells in healthy people across ages. Via MiXCR, TCRdb re-called the 5' RACE reads, giving one row per CDR3 protein. Here the sample spans approximately 1,000,000 distinct CDR3 sequences, 30% to 40% being singletons. Sequencing was done on a sample of blood. These receptors all stem from a man younger than 35 in good health. Both conserved end residues are part of each CDR3. Fields, in order: J gene, clone size, V gene, D gene, CDR3 protein, CDR3 DNA. The D gene is left open where the match is weak. Some rows mark clone size as missing; the rest say once, few, many or name a class of expanded clone.

TRBJ1-2,.,TRBV7-2,.,CASSLVSRTVYVYTF,TGTGCCAGCAGCTTAGTGTCCCGGACAGTCTATGTCTACACCTTC
TRBJ1-6,few,TRBV4-3,.,CASSPSFSGSPLHF,TGCGCCAGCAGCCCCTCGTTCAGCGGCTCACCCCTCCACTTT
TRBJ1-2,.,TRBV29-1,.,CSVDEEYGYTF,TGCAGCGTTGATGAGGAATATGGCTACACCTTC
TRBJ1-1,.,TRBV20-1,.,CSARGPEQGLGTEAFF,TGCAGTGCTAGAGGGCCCGAACAGGGATTGGGAACTGAAGCTTTCTTT
TRBJ1-1,.,TRBV27,.,CASSLSDDRRTEAFF,TGTGCCAGCAGTTTATCCGATGACCGCAGAACTGAAGCTTTCTTT
TRBJ2-3,few,TRBV6-2/TRBV6-3,TRBD2,CASTVAGVDTQYF,TGTGCCAGCACCGTAGCGGGGGTTGATACGCAGTATTTT
TRBJ2-3,.,TRBV9,.,CASSELAHTDTQYF,TGTGCCAGCAGCGAACTAGCCCACACAGATACGCAGTATTTT
TRBJ2-4,.,TRBV20-1,TRBD2,CSAVGLAGVGKNIQYF,TGCAGTGCAGTGGGACTAGCGGGAGTAGGCAAAAACATTCAGTACTTC
TRBJ2-3,few,TRBV7-2,.,CASSLGSHTQYF,TGTGCCAGCAGCTTAGGGTCGCATACGCAGTATTTT
TRBJ2-1,.,TRBV19,.,CASSINTDYNEQFF,TGTGCCAGTAGTATTAATACCGACTACAATGAGCAGTTCTTC
TRBJ2-5,many,TRBV12-3/TRBV12-4,.,CASSPDNQETQYF,TGCGCCAGCAGCCCGGACAATCAAGAGACCCAGTACTTC
TRBJ2-1,.,TRBV27,TRBD2,CASTSRRTIAGGPNEQFF,TGTGCCAGCACAAGTAGGAGAACCATAGCGGGGGGGCCCAATGAGCAGTTCTTC
TRBJ1-2,few,TRBV12-3/TRBV12-4,.,CARSLVHEGGSNGYTF,TGTGCCCGCAGTTTAGTACACGAGGGTGGGAGTAATGGCTACACCTTC
TRBJ1-2,few,TRBV6-6,TRBD1,CASRTGGQGYGYTF,TGTGCCAGTCGGACAGGGGGCCAGGGCTATGGCTACACCTTC
TRBJ2-6,.,TRBV6-2/TRBV6-3,.,CASSGAMGANVLTF,TGTGCCAGCAGTGGGGCTATGGGGGCCAACGTCCTGACTTTC
TRBJ1-2,few,TRBV20-1,TRBD1,CSAARGGNGYTF,TGCAGTGCCGCCAGGGGGGGCAATGGCTACACCTTC
TRBJ2-4,few,TRBV29-1,.,CSVEFGDKNIQYF,TGCAGCGTTGAATTTGGGGACAAAAACATTCAGTACTTC
TRBJ2-3,.,TRBV28,.,CASSHPSMNTQYF,TGTGCCAGCAGTCATCCGTCCATGAATACGCAGTATTTT
TRBJ1-1,few,TRBV28,TRBD1,CASRGDRGRGTEAFF,TGTGCCAGCAGAGGTGACAGGGGGCGCGGCACTGAAGCTTTCTTT
TRBJ1-1,few,TRBV7-2,.,CASSLTGQAFF,TGTGCCAGCAGCTTAACAGGGCAGGCTTTCTTT
TRBJ2-2,.,TRBV5-1,TRBD1,CASSLGTGYTGELFF,TGCGCCAGCAGCTTGGGGACAGGCTACACCGGGGAGCTGTTTTTT
TRBJ1-5,.,TRBV3-1,.,CASSQDYGGRSSQHF,TGTGCCAGCAGCCAAGACTATGGGGGGCGGTCGTCCCAGCATTTT
TRBJ2-1,.,TRBV11-2,TRBD2,CASSSAMLAGSYNEQFF,TGTGCCAGCAGCTCGGCAATGCTAGCGGGGTCCTACAATGAGCAGTTCTTC
TRBJ1-6,few,TRBV7-8,.,CASSLLGLGGVNNSPLHF,TGTGCCAGCAGCTTGTTGGGGCTGGGAGGCGTTAATAATTCACCCCTCCACTTT
TRBJ2-5,few,TRBV11-2,.,CASSFRTGSMKETQYF,TGTGCCAGCAGCTTTAGGACGGGCTCGATGAAGGAGACCCAGTACTTC
TRBJ2-3,.,TRBV4-3,.,CASSQDIQGRTQYF,TGCGCCAGCAGCCAAGATATCCAGGGGAGGACGCAGTATTTT
TRBJ1-1,.,TRBV7-8,TRBD1,CASYPIGTGGGNTEAFF,TGTGCCAGCTACCCGATCGGGACAGGGGGAGGGAACACTGAAGCTTTCTTT
TRBJ1-2,.,TRBV27,TRBD1,CASSYGTGGKGYTF,TGTGCCAGCAGTTACGGGACAGGGGGCAAAGGCTACACCTTC
TRBJ2-7,.,TRBV6-2/TRBV6-3,.,CASSYAAGTLYEQYF,TGTGCCAGCAGTTACGCAGCAGGAACCCTCTACGAGCAGTACTTC
TRBJ1-3,.,TRBV20-1,.,CGGAGGTGNTIYF,TGCGGGGGGGCCGGGGGGACTGGAAACACCATATATTTT
TRBJ2-5,.,TRBV6-5,TRBD2,CASRQTSSETQYF,TGTGCCAGCAGGCAGACTAGCTCCGAGACCCAGTACTTC
TRBJ2-7,few,TRBV6-5,.,CASSYSKVQGGSYEQYF,TGTGCCAGCAGTTACTCGAAGGTGCAGGGGGGCTCCTACGAGCAGTACTTC
TRBJ1-1,.,TRBV29-1,.,CSVSRVNTEAFF,TGCAGCGTTTCTAGGGTGAACACTGAAGCTTTCTTT
TRBJ2-2,.,TRBV11-2,.,CASSPNQGTGELFF,TGTGCCAGCAGCCCCAACCAAGGCACCGGGGAGCTGTTTTTT
TRBJ1-5,.,TRBV20-1,TRBD1,CSAPVRGLNQPQHF,TGCAGTGCGCCCGTTAGGGGGCTTAATCAGCCCCAGCATTTT
TRBJ2-5,once,TRBV4-3,.,CASSQVTLNEQYF,TGCGCCAGCAGCCAGGTGACCCTCAATGAGCAGTACTTC
TRBJ2-5,few,TRBV4-2,TRBD1,CASQADGQGGPEQYF,TGTGCCAGCCAAGCGGATGGACAGGGGGGTCCGGAGCAGTACTTC
TRBJ2-4,.,TRBV6-5,.,CASSYLEGTKNIQYF,TGTGCCAGCAGTTATCTCGAGGGGACCAAAAACATTCAGTACTTC
TRBJ1-6,.,TRBV27,TRBD1,CASSGTGGTISPLHF,TGTGCCAGCAGTGGAACAGGGGGGACAATATCACCCCTCCACTTT
TRBJ1-2,.,TRBV3-1,.,CASSFGLSYGYTF,TGTGCCAGCAGCTTCGGACTCTCCTATGGCTACACCTTC
TRBJ2-1,few,TRBV5-1,TRBD2,CASNADPLLAGGRYNEQFF,TGCGCCAGCAACGCGGACCCCCTGCTAGCGGGGGGGCGGTACAATGAGCAGTTCTTC
TRBJ2-1,many,TRBV29-1,.,CSVGRSYNEQFF,TGCAGCGTCGGTCGCTCCTACAATGAGCAGTTCTTC
TRBJ2-7,few,TRBV10-3,.,CAISSGADYEQYF,TGTGCCATCTCTTCCGGGGCGGACTACGAGCAGTACTTC
TRBJ2-1,.,TRBV5-6,TRBD2,CASSLIAGSSYNEQFF,TGTGCCAGCAGCCTCATAGCGGGATCGTCCTACAATGAGCAGTTCTTC
TRBJ2-6,few,TRBV28,.,CASSSSPGDGANVLTF,TGTGCCAGCAGTTCCTCCCCCGGTGACGGGGCCAACGTCCTGACTTTC
TRBJ2-3,.,TRBV11-2,.,CASSPWTIDTQYF,TGTGCCAGCAGCCCGTGGACCATAGATACGCAGTATTTT
TRBJ1-1,.,TRBV4-2,.,CASSRSPRSDGAEAFF,TGTGCCAGCAGCCGATCCCCGCGATCGGACGGCGCTGAAGCTTTCTTT
TRBJ2-1,.,TRBV5-6,.,CASSASPSSYNEQFF,TGTGCCAGCAGCGCTAGCCCGAGCTCCTACAATGAGCAGTTCTTC
TRBJ2-3,.,TRBV20-1,TRBD2,CSATSASGSPDTQYF,TGCAGTGCTACCTCTGCTAGCGGGTCCCCAGATACGCAGTATTTT
TRBJ1-5,.,TRBV5-1,.,CASSLGEFQPQHF,TGCGCCAGCAGCTTGGGGGAATTTCAGCCCCAGCATTTT
TRBJ1-1,.,TRBV5-1,.,CASSFGRGTAEAFF,TGCGCCAGCAGCTTTGGACGGGGTACAGCTGAAGCTTTCTTT
TRBJ2-7,once,TRBV11-2,.,CASSTLKGSDSYEQYF,TGTGCCAGCAGCACCCTAAAAGGCTCCGACTCCTACGAGCAGTACTTC
TRBJ2-3,.,TRBV10-3,.,CAISVVGAQYF,TGTGCCATCAGTGTTGTGGGGGCGCAGTATTTT
TRBJ1-1,few,TRBV7-2,.,CASSLEGGMNTEAFF,TGTGCCAGCAGCTTAGAGGGAGGGATGAACACTGAAGCTTTCTTT
TRBJ2-3,.,TRBV6-2/TRBV6-3,.,CASSPSTDGPHDTQYF,TGTGCCAGCAGTCCATCCACCGACGGGCCCCACGATACGCAGTATTTT
TRBJ1-2,.,TRBV6-5,TRBD1,CATLGQSFSPYGYTF,TGTGCCACCCTGGGACAGAGTTTTTCCCCCTATGGCTACACCTTC
TRBJ2-3,.,TRBV7-9,.,CATSGNTQYF,TGTGCCACCAGTGGCAATACGCAGTATTTT
TRBJ2-7,.,TRBV3-1,TRBD1,CASSQRDRPYEQYF,TGTGCCAGCAGCCAGAGGGACAGGCCCTACGAGCAGTACTTC